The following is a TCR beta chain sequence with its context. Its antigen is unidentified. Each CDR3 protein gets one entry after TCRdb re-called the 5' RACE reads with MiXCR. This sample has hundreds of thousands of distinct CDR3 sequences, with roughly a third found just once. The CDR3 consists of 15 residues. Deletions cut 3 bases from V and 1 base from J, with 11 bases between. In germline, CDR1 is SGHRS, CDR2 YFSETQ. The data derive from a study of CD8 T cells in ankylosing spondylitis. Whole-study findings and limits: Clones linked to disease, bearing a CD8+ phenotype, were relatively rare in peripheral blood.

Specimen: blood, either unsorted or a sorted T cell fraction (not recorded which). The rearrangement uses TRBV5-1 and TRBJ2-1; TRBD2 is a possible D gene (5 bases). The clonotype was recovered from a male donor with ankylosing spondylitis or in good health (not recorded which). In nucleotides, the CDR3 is TGCGCCAGCAGCTGGACTCCCGCATCCTACAATGAGCAGTTCTTC. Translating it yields CASSWTPASYNEQFF.